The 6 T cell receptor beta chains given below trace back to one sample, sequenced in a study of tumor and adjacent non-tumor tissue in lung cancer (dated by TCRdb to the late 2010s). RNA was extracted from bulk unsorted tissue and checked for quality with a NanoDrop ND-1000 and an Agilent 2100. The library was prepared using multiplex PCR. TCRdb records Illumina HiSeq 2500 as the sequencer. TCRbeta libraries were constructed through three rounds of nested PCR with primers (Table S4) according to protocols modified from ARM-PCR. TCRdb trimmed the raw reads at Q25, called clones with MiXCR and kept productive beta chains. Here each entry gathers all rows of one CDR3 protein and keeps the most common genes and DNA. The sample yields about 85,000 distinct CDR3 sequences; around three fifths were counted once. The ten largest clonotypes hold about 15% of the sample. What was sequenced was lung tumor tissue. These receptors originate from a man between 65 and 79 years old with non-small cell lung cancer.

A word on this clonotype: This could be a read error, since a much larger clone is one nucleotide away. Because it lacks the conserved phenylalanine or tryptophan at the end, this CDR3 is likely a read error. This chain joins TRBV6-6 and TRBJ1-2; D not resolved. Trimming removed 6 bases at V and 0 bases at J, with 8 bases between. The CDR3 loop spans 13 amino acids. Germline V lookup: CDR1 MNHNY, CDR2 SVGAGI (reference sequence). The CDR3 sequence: CASRTEANYGYTL. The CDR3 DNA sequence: TGTGCCAGCAGGACCGAGGCTAACTATGGCTACACCTTA.

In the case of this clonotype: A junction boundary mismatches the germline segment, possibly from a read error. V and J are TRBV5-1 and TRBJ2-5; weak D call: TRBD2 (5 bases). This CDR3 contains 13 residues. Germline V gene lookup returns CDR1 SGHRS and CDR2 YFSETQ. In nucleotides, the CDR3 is TGCGCCAGCAGCCGGTACGGGGAAGAGATCCAGTACTTC. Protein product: CASSRYGEEIQYF.

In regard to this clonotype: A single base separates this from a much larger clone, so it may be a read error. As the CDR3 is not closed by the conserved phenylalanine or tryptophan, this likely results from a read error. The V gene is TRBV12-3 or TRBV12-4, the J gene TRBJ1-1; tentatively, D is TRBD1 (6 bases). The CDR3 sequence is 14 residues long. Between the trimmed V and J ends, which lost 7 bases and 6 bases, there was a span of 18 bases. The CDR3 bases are TGTGCCAGCAAAATTACAGGGCCGCGGTCTGAAGCTTTCTTA. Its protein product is CASKITGPRSEAFL.

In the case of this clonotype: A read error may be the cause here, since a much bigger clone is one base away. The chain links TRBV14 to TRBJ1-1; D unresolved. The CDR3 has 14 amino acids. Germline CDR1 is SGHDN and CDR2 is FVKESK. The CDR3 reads CASNQERVSTEAFF. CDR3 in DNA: TGTGCCAGCAACCAAGAAAGGGTTAGCACTGAAGCTTTCTTT.

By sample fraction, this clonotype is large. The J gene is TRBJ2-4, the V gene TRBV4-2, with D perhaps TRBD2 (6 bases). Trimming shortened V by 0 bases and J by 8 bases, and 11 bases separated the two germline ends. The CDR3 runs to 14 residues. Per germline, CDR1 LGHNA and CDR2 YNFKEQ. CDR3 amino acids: CASSQDWRGDIQYF. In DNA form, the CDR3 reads TGTGCCAGCAGCCAAGATTGGAGGGGAGACATTCAGTACTTC.

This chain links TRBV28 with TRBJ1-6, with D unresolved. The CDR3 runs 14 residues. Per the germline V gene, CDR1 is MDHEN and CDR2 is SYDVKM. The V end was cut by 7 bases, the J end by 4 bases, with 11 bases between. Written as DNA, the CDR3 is TGTGCCAGCAACGGTTTGGGGTATAATTCACCCCTCCACTTT. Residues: CASNGLGYNSPLHF. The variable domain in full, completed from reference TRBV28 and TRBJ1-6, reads DVKVTQSSRYLVKRTGEKVFLECVQDMDHENMFWYRQDPGLGLRLIYFSYDVKMKEKGDIPEGYSVSREKKERFSLILESASTNQTSMYLCASNGLGYNSPLHFGNGTRLTVT.